This T cell receptor beta chain was profiled in a study of T cells in Graves' hyperthyroidism and ophthalmopathy. This clonotype was observed many times. The patients, who ranged from 18 to 65 in age, presented with newly diagnosed hyperthyroidism lasting under 2 months. Fresh 10 ml peripheral blood yielded PBMCs. The TCR beta CDR3 regions underwent amplification using RNA transcripts as the source. Researchers ran a first-round RT-PCR on the TCR CDR3 using the HTBI primer set. TCRdb reanalysed the multiplex PCR reads using MiXCR and keeps one entry per CDR3 protein. This sample has about 720,000 distinct CDR3 sequences, with approximately 18% found just once. V lost 5 bases to trimming and J lost 0 bases, with 8 bases between them. The CDR3 is 13 residues long. CDR1 and CDR2 (germline): SGHNT, YENEEA.

This clonotype originated in a woman in her 50s with Graves' hyperthyroidism that later progressed to Graves' ophthalmopathy. Sequencing input: blood. This chain connects TRBV11-3 to TRBJ2-7; no clear D gene. The CDR3 is CASSAGGSYEQYF. The DNA for the CDR3 is TGTGCCAGCAGCGCCGGCGGCTCCTACGAGCAGTACTTC.